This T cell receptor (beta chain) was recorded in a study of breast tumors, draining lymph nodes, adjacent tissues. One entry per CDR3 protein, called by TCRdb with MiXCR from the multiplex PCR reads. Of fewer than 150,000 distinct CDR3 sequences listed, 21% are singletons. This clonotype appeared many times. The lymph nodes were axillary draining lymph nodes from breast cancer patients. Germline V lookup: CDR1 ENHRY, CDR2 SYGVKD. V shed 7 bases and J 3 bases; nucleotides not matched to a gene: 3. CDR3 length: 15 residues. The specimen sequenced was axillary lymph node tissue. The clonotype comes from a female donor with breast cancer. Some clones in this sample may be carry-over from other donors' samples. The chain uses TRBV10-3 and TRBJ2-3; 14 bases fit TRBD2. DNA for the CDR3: TGTGCCATCAATAGACTAGCGGGAGGGACAGATACGCAGTATTTT. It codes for CAINRLAGGTDTQYF.